Each of the 5 T cell receptor beta chains below was sequenced from the same sample in a study of cytomegalovirus exposure and HLA in healthy donors. Some clones are missing from TCRdb's copy, which holds only in-frame ones; the method was immunoSEQ multiplex PCR. The table records 110,000 or so clones, about 85% of them present only once. The sequencing sample was made of PBMCs. These receptors all stem from a man between 18 and 29 years old in good health and CMV-seropositive.

This clone was counted a few times. The chain recombines TRBV4-1 with TRBJ2-2; possible D gene TRBD2, 5 bases. In germline, CDR1 is MGHRA, CDR2 YSYEKL. V lost 3 bases and J lost 7, with 15 bases in between. The CDR3 has 15 residues. For the CDR3, the DNA is TGCGCCAGCAGCCAGATTAGCGACGGCTACGGGGAGCTGTTTTTT. It codes for CASSQISDGYGELFF.

This clone was seen a few times. The J gene is TRBJ1-6, the V gene TRBV7-8; possibly TRBD1 for D (6 bases). The germline V and J ends were trimmed by 5 bases and 0 bases, with 14 bases remaining between them. The CDR3 loop spans 17 amino acids. Germline CDR1 SGHVS, CDR2 FQNEAQ. The CDR3: CASSLRDTRSYNSPLHF. In DNA, the CDR3 is TGTGCCAGCAGCCTCCGGGACACACGCTCCTATAATTCACCCCTCCACTTT.

The chain uses TRBV6-5 and TRBJ2-1; perhaps TRBD2 as D (5 bases). The CDR3 length is 12 residues. The germline gives CDR1 MNHEY, CDR2 SVGAGI. V lost 6 bases and J lost 9, with 12 bases in between. The CDR3 protein is CASRRLFGEQFF. CDR3 nucleotide sequence: TGTGCCAGCAGACGACTATTTGGTGAGCAGTTCTTC.

V usage is TRBV15 and J usage is TRBJ1-5; D uncertain. Germline-derived CDR1 and CDR2 are LNHNV and YYDKDF (reference sequence). Trimming removed 4 bases from V and 9 bases from J, with 10 bases in between. The CDR3 spans 12 residues. This CDR3 is CATSKVNMPQHF. The CDR3, as DNA: TGTGCCACCAGCAAAGTAAACATGCCCCAGCATTTT.

The chain carries TRBV7-9 and TRBJ2-5; TRBD1 aligns across 9 bases. This CDR3 has 19 residues. Germline V gives CDR1 SEHNR, CDR2 FQNEAQ (reference sequence). With 5 bases clipped from V and 1 base from J, the junction kept 17 bases outside the gene matches. The CDR3 loop is CASSRTGTGMGRPQETQYF. CDR3 sequence (DNA): TGTGCCAGCAGCCGGACCGGGACAGGGATGGGGCGGCCCCAAGAGACCCAGTACTTC.